Listed below are T cell receptor beta chains from one sample, sequenced in a study of vaccination effects on CD4 cells after COVID-19. TCRdb's table, derived via immunoSEQ multiplex PCR, lists solely in-frame clones and lacks some. The sample shows more than 20,000 clones, around 76% of them seen only once. These receptors have no identified antigens. The sequencing here drew on CD4+ T cells from PBMCs cultured with HCoV-229E spike peptides, taken after COVID-19 vaccination. The receptors come from a human donor who received a COVID-19 vaccine. The CDR3 runs from the conserved cysteine through the conserved F or W. A D gene is named only where the DNA matches it firmly.

TRBJ2-2 - TRBV19 CASSMTHVTGELFF TGTGCCAGTAGTATGACACATGTCACCGGGGAGCTGTTTTTT
TRBJ1-2 - TRBV29-1 CSVEVVRGAGYGYTF TGCAGCGTTGAAGTCGTCCGGGGGGCTGGCTATGGCTACACCTTC
TRBJ2-1 TRBD1 TRBV11-2 CASSLVRGTGSSYNEQFF TGTGCCAGCAGCTTAGTACGAGGGACAGGGAGCTCCTACAATGAGCAGTTCTTC
TRBJ2-1 TRBD2 TRBV24-1 CATSLGGASNGEQFF TGTGCCACGTCCCTCGGGGGGGCTTCCAATGGTGAGCAGTTCTTC
TRBJ2-7 - TRBV7-6 CASSLAADSHYEQYF TGTGCCAGCAGCTTAGCTGCGGACTCTCACTACGAGCAGTACTTC
TRBJ2-5 TRBD1 TRBV12-3/TRBV12-4 CASRATGGKTQYF TGTGCCAGCCGAGCGACAGGGGGAAAGACCCAGTACTTC
TRBJ2-1 - TRBV29-1 CSVAPAGGLRFRSSYNEQFF TGCAGCGTGGCCCCGGCGGGCGGCCTAAGGTTCAGGAGCTCCTACAATGAGCAGTTCTTC
TRBJ1-2 - TRBV4-1 CASAQAGDYGYTF TGCGCCAGCGCACAAGCTGGGGACTATGGCTACACCTTC
TRBJ2-5 - TRBV19 CASSISLKETQYF TGTGCCAGTAGTATTAGCCTCAAAGAGACCCAGTACTTC
TRBJ1-1 - TRBV15 CATSWDTNTEAFF TGTGCCACCAGCTGGGACACTAACACTGAAGCTTTCTTT
TRBJ2-1 TRBD2 TRBV5-1 CASSLAAGTSPYNEQFF TGCGCCAGCAGCTTGGCCGCCGGGACTAGCCCCTACAATGAGCAGTTCTTC
TRBJ1-5 - TRBV27 CASSLSGGRGDQPQHF TGTGCCAGCAGTTTATCGGGGGGGAGGGGCGATCAGCCCCAGCATTTT
TRBJ2-4 TRBD2 TRBV20-1 CSASGLAGGAKNIQYF TGCAGTGCTAGTGGACTAGCGGGGGGAGCCAAAAACATTCAGTACTTC
TRBJ1-3 - TRBV4-1 CASSQDATGGLSGNTIYF TGCGCCAGCAGCCAAGATGCAACCGGGGGCCTCTCTGGAAACACCATATATTTT
TRBJ2-3 TRBD2 TRBV18 CASSAATSAIKADTQYF TGTGCCAGCTCAGCAGCGACTAGCGCCATCAAAGCAGATACGCAGTATTTT
TRBJ2-1 TRBD1 TRBV14 CASSQDPTGNGYNEQFF TGTGCCAGCAGCCAAGACCCGACAGGGAACGGGTACAATGAGCAGTTCTTC
TRBJ1-6 - TRBV3-1/TRBV3-2 CASSQGIGSPLHF TGTGCCAGCAGCCAGGGGATCGGTTCACCCCTCCACTTT
TRBJ2-2 - TRBV18 CASSPPWAGGTGELFF TGTGCCAGCTCACCACCCTGGGCAGGCGGTACCGGGGAGCTGTTTTTT
TRBJ1-2 - TRBV5-4 CASSLAGSNYGYTF TGTGCCAGCAGCTTGGCGGGCAGTAACTATGGCTACACCTTC
TRBJ2-1 - TRBV3-1/TRBV3-2 CASSRSVNNEQFF TGTGCCAGCAGCCGGAGTGTTAACAATGAGCAGTTCTTC